This T cell receptor (beta chain) emerged from a study of OX40 agonist ivuxolimab in advanced cancers. Looking at the study overall: Head and neck, renal cell, melanoma or hepatocellular carcinoma were the cancers that dose-escalation patients had.

Study-wide results and limits: Several nonresponders also turned out to have low normalized T-cell clonal expansion. The study found among the lowest clonal expansion in partial responders at 0.1-3.0 mg/kg.

Turning to this clone: As yet, its antigen is unknown.

Assay used: immunoSEQ multiplex PCR; TCRdb lists only in-frame clones, some missing. The repertoire holds tens of thousands of clones, with around four fifths as singletons. The clonotype originates from an adult with an advanced solid tumor such as melanoma, head and neck, liver or kidney cancer. The input for sequencing was CD4+ or CD8+ T cells sorted from blood, taken in a trial of the OX40 agonist ivuxolimab.

CDR3 in amino acids: CASSVAGLAGGLNEQFF. The CDR3 nucleotides are TGTGCCAGCAGCGTGGCTGGACTAGCGGGGGGGCTCAATGAGCAGTTCTTC. J is TRBJ2-1 and V is TRBV11-2; TRBD2 aligns across 15 bases. Germline-derived CDR1 and CDR2 are SGHAT and FQNNGV. The CDR3 is 17 residues long. The V and J ends lost 5 bases and 6 bases, in that order; junction bases with no gene match: 8.